This TCR beta chain was found in a study of beta chain features in type 1 diabetes. Study outcomes and limitations: In every one of the four CD4+ subsets, TCRB CDR3s were moderately but significantly shorter in Type 1 diabetes patients.

On this clone: Its antigen is unknown.

V was cut by 0 bases and J by 2 bases, with 11 bases left in between. Germline values: CDR1 MGHRA, CDR2 YSYEKL. This CDR3 comprises 15 residues. Sequencing targeted expressed TCRB transcripts, as all isolated RNA had been reverse transcribed. The method was immunoSEQ multiplex PCR; TCRdb's version includes in-frame clones alone and lacks a portion of them. In the table there are roughly 400,000 clones, around a tenth of which are singletons. This chain joins TRBV4-1 and TRBJ2-7, with D perhaps matching TRBD1 (6 bases). The receptor comes from a young man with type 1 diabetes. What was sequenced was central memory CD4+ T cells from blood. CDR3: CASSQDLQGAYEQYF. Here the CDR3 DNA reads TGCGCCAGCAGCCAAGATTTACAGGGAGCCTACGAGCAGTACTTC.